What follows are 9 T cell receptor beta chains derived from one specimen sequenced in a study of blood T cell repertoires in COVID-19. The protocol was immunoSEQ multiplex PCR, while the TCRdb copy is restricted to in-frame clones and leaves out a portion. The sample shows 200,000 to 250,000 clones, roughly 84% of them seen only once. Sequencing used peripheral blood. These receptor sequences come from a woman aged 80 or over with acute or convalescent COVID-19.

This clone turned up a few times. The CDR3 DNA sequence: TGTGCCAGTAGTACGCAGGGAAGGGAAAAACTGTTTTTT. Protein: CASSTQGREKLFF. The chain links TRBV19 to TRBJ1-4, with a tentative D call TRBD1 (5 bases). V was pared by 4 bases and J by 8 bases, with 11 bases between. Looked up from germline, CDR1 is LNHDA and CDR2 is SQIVND (reference sequence). This CDR3 is built from 13 residues. Variable domain in full (rest from reference TRBV19 and TRBJ1-4): DGGITQSPKYLFRKEGQNVTLSCEQNLNHDAMYWYRQDPGQGLRLIYYSQIVNDFQKGDIAEGYSVSREKKESFPLTVTSAQKNPTAFYLCASSTQGREKLFFGSGTQLSVL.

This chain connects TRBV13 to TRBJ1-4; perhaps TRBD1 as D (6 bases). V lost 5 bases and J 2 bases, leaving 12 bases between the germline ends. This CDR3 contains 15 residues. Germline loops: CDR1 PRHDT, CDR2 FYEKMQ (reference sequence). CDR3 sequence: CASSQATGTNEKLFF. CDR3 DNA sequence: TGTGCCAGCAGCCAGGCCACAGGGACTAATGAAAAACTGTTTTTT.

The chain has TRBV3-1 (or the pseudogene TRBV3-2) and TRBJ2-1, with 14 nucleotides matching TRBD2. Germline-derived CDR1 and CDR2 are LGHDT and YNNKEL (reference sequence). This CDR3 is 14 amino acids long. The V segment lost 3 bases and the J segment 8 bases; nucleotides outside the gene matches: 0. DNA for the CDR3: TGTGCCAGCAGCCAGGGACTAGCGGGGGATGAGCAGTTCTTC. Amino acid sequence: CASSQGLAGDEQFF.

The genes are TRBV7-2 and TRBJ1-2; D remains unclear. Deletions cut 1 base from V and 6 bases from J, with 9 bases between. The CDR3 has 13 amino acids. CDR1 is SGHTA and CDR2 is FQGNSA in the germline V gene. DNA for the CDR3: TGTGCCAGCAGCTTAGGAGGGATGGATGGCTACACCTTC. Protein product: CASSLGGMDGYTF.

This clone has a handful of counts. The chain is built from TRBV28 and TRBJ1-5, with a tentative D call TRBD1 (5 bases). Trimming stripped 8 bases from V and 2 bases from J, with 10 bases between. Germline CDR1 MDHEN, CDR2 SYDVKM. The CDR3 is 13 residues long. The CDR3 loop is CASERRGNQPQHF. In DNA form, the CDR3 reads TGTGCCAGCGAGCGCAGGGGCAATCAGCCCCAGCATTTT. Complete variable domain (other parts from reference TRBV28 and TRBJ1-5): DVKVTQSSRYLVKRTGEKVFLECVQDMDHENMFWYRQDPGLGLRLIYFSYDVKMKEKGDIPEGYSVSREKKERFSLILESASTNQTSMYLCASERRGNQPQHFGDGTRLSIL.

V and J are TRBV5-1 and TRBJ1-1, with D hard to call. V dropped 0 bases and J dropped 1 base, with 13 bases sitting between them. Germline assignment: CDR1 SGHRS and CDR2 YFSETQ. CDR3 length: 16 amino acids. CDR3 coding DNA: TGCGCCAGCAGCTTGGATGGTCTTTCGGGGAACACTGAAGCTTTCTTT. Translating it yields CASSLDGLSGNTEAFF.

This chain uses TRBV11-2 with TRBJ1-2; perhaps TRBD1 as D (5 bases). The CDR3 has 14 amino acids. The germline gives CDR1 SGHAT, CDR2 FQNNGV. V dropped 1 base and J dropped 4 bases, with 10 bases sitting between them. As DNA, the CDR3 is TGTGCCAGCAGCTTAGGCCCGGGGGTCTATGGCTACACCTTC. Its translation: CASSLGPGVYGYTF.

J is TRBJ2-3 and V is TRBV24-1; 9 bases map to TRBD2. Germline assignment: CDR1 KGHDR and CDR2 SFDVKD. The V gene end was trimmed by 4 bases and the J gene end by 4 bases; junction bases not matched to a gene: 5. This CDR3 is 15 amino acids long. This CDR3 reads CATSERGGRADTQYF. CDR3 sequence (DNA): TGTGCCACCAGTGAGCGGGGGGGACGGGCAGATACGCAGTATTTT.

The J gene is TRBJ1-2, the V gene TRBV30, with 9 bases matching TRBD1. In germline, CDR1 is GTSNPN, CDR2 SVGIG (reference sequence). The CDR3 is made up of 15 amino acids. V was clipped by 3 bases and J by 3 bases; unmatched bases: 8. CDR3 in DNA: TGTGCCTGGAGAGGGGGGGACAGGGTCGACTATGGCTACACCTTC. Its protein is CAWRGGDRVDYGYTF.